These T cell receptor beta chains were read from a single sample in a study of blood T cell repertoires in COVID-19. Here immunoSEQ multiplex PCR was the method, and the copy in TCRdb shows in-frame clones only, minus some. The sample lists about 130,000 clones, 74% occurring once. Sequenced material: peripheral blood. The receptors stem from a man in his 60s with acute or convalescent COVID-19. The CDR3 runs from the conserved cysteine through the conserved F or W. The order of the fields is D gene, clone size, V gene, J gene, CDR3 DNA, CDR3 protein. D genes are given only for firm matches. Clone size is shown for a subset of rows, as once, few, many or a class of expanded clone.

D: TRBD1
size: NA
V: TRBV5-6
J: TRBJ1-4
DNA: TGTGCCAGCAGCTTACGACAGGGGTTTGAAAAACTGTTTTTT
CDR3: CASSLRQGFEKLFF

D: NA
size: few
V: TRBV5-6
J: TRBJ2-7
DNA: TGTGCCAGCAGCTTGCTCAGGGCCTACGAGCAGTACTTC
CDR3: CASSLLRAYEQYF

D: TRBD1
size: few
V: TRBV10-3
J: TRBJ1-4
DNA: TGTGCCATCAGTGATTCGGGACAGGGGGCCAAACTGTTTTTT
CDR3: CAISDSGQGAKLFF

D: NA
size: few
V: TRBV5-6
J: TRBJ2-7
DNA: TGTGCCAGCAGCTTGGCAGACTACGAGCAGTACTTC
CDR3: CASSLADYEQYF

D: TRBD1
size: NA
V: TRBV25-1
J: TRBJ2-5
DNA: TGTGCCAGCAGTCAGTCAGGGGGCATGGAGACCCAGTACTTC
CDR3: CASSQSGGMETQYF

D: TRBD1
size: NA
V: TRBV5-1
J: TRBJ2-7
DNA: TGCGCCAGCAGCAAACAAACAGGGGGCGATTTCTACGAGCAGTACTTC
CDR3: CASSKQTGGDFYEQYF

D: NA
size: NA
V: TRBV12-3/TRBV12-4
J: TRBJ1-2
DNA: TGTGCCAGCAGTTTATCGGGGTCATATGGCTACACCTTC
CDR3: CASSLSGSYGYTF

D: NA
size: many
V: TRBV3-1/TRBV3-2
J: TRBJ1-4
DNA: TGTGCCAGCAGAAGGCAGGGCGAACAAAATGAAAAACTGTTTTTT
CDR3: CASRRQGEQNEKLFF

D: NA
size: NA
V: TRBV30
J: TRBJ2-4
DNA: TGTGCCTGGAGTGCCCAAGGGACCCTTCGGGGGGCTAGAAACATTCAGTACTTC
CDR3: CAWSAQGTLRGARNIQYF

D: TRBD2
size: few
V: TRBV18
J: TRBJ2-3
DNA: TGTGCCAGCTCAACCCGGACTAGCGGGACAGATACGCAGTATTTT
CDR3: CASSTRTSGTDTQYF

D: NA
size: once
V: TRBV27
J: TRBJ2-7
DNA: TGTGCCATCGGGGGGCGCCCCTACGAGCAGTACTTC
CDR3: CAIGGRPYEQYF